This T cell receptor beta chain was identified in a study of blood T cell repertoires in COVID-19. Across the study: The analysed material was cDNA or gDNA that came from T cells, B-cell-depleted T cells, or PBMCs.

V was clipped by 3 bases and J by 4 bases; unmatched bases: 5. The germline gives CDR1 GTSNPN, CDR2 SVGIG (reference sequence). The CDR3 is made up of 15 amino acids. Individuals drawn from 20 to 30 US areas were roughly 18 to 89 years old. Symptom resolution, clearance, or two negative PCRs marked donors in Cohort 3 as recovered. How the authors handled the data: Amplified reference gene primers provided the basis for estimating nucleated cell counts. Assay used: immunoSEQ multiplex PCR; TCRdb lists only in-frame clones, some missing. The D gene and trimming were derived from the DNA, and the V and J assignments and clone size from that table. Of roughly 450,000 clones listed, roughly 87% are singletons.

This sequence was found in a man aged 18 to 30 who had recovered from COVID-19. The chain is built from TRBV30 and TRBJ2-1; 11 bases are shared with TRBD1. What was sequenced was PBMCs or T cells enriched from blood (not recorded which). The CDR3 region is CAWSSGTGGYNEQFF. For the CDR3, the DNA is TGTGCCTGGAGCTCCGGGACAGGGGGATACAATGAGCAGTTCTTC.